This T cell receptor beta chain came from a study of shared clonotypes between healthy human individuals. Study-wide background: There were three CD4 naive, three CD4 memory, two CD8 naive and one CD8 memory plates per donor. General study findings and limits: Even with large depth, rarefaction showed that sorted-subset sequencing was incomplete.

Every donor, a Caucasian adult, lived in Nashville, Tennessee. CDR1 is MNHNS and CDR2 is SASEGT in the germline V gene. The CDR3 runs 15 residues. Unmatched junction bases numbered 2, after V lost 0 bases and J lost 4 bases. In the authors' methods: Quality scores were absent from the junction-only immunoSEQ sequences, so filtering differed. TCRdb's copy holds only in-frame clones and misses some; the assay was immunoSEQ multiplex PCR. V and J calls plus clone size are reproduced from that table; the DNA served to infer D and trimming. There are under 650,000 clones in the sample; around 96% occur only once, and roughly 0.06% lies in the top ten. A remark on this clone: As yet, its antigen is unknown.

This sequence was found in a woman aged 25-40 years in good health. Input material: naive CD4+ T cells sorted from blood. The subset is: CD45RA+ positively selected. The chain is built from TRBV6-1 and TRBJ2-5; 10 bases fit TRBD1. In DNA, the CDR3 is TGTGCCAGCAGTGAAGCGGGACAGGGGTTAGAGACCCAGTACTTC. Amino acid sequence: CASSEAGQGLETQYF.